The 9 T cell receptor beta chains listed next were all sequenced from one sample in a study of radiotherapy plus CTLA-4 blockade in lung cancer. Repertoires were generated with immunoSEQ multiplex PCR, while TCRdb's copy carries only in-frame clones and drops some. The sample holds 50,000 or so clones, around 77% seen once. Sequenced material: peripheral blood, taken from a patient treated with radiotherapy plus ipilimumab. These TCRs come from a human donor with non-small cell lung cancer who had stable disease on radiotherapy plus ipilimumab.

The sample holds a few counts of this clone. The rearrangement joins TRBV4-3 to TRBJ2-5; D is possibly TRBD2 (7 bases). The end of the DNA is better explained by TRBJ2-7, so the J call may be wrong. The CDR3 has 14 residues. Germline lookup yields CDR1 LGHNA and CDR2 YSLEER. The CDR3 loop is CASSQDRGGGEQYF. In DNA form, the CDR3 reads TGCGCCAGCAGCCAAGACCGAGGGGGGGGCGAGCAGTACTTC.

The V and J genes are TRBV23-1 and TRBJ1-5; D is uncertain. TRBV23-1 is sorted into the ORF group, with uncertain function. Trimming removed 4 bases from V and 7 bases from J, with 11 bases in between. CDR3 length: 13 amino acids. CDR3 sequence (DNA): TGCGCCAGCAGTCCTCGACCGAGACAGCCCCAGCATTTT. Amino acids: CASSPRPRQPQHF.

The J gene is TRBJ2-1, the V gene TRBV7-8; 8 positions match TRBD2. V gave up 3 bases and J gave up 9 bases; unmatched junction bases: 4. Germline loops: CDR1 SGHVS, CDR2 FQNEAQ. The CDR3 loop spans 13 amino acids. CDR3 sequence reads: CASSLTSDREQFF. Here the CDR3 DNA reads TGTGCCAGCAGCTTGACTAGCGATCGTGAGCAGTTCTTC.

V gene TRBV7-2 combines with J gene TRBJ1-1; the D is unclear. This CDR3 region has 15 residues. CDR1 and CDR2 from the germline V gene are SGHTA and FQGNSA. V shed 5 bases and J shed 5 bases, with 18 bases lying between them. The CDR3 loop reads CASSPGRWEGTEAFF. The CDR3 nucleotides are TGTGCCAGCAGCCCCGGCCGGTGGGAAGGGACTGAAGCTTTCTTT.

CDR3 sequence (DNA): TGTGCCAGCAGTGAGGACAGGAACTATGGCTACACCTTC. Protein sequence: CASSEDRNYGYTF. This rearrangement joins TRBV2 to TRBJ1-2, with 7 bases that match TRBD1. Trimming at V came to 3 bases and at J to 2 bases, leaving 0 bases not matched to a gene. The CDR3 is 13 amino acids. CDR1 is SNHLY and CDR2 is FYNNEI in the germline V gene.

The V call is TRBV7-2, the J call TRBJ1-1; D uncertain. The CDR3 length is 16 residues. The germline V gene has CDR1 SGHTA and CDR2 FQGNSA. Trimming stripped 0 bases from V and 1 base from J, with 12 bases between. The CDR3 sequence: CASSLAAPPPNTEAFF. The CDR3 nucleotides are TGTGCCAGCAGCTTAGCGGCACCCCCCCCGAACACTGAAGCTTTCTTT. Filled out from reference TRBV7-2 and TRBJ1-1, the complete variable domain reads GAGVSQSPSNKVTEKGKDVELRCDPISGHTALYWYRQSLGQGLEFLIYFQGNSAPDKSGLPSDRFSAERTGGSVSTLTIQRTQQEDSAVYLCASSLAAPPPNTEAFFGQGTRLTVV.

CDR3 nucleotide sequence: TGTGCCAGCAGTTCTTATCTCAACACCGGGGAGCTGTTTTTT. Translated: CASSSYLNTGELFF. The rearrangement uses TRBV27 and TRBJ2-2, with D hard to call. The V gene lost 4 bases and the J gene lost 2 bases, with 8 bases spanning the gap. The CDR3 length is 14 residues. Germline CDR1 is MNHEY and CDR2 is SMNVEV (reference sequence).

The rearrangement links TRBV27 to TRBJ1-6; 7 nucleotides align to TRBD1. The germline gives CDR1 MNHEY, CDR2 SMNVEV (reference sequence). V dropped 4 bases and J dropped 7; count of bases not matched to a gene: 4. The length of the CDR3 is 14 residues. This chain's CDR3 is CASSYRGTNSPLHF. The CDR3 bases are TGTGCCAGCAGTTACAGGGGAACGAATTCACCCCTCCACTTT.

This chain joins TRBV4-3 and TRBJ2-5; D might be TRBD1 or TRBD2, each matching 5 bases. Germline V gives CDR1 LGHNA, CDR2 YSLEER. Between the trimmed V and J ends, which lost 3 bases and 3 bases, there was a span of 14 bases. The CDR3 has 15 amino acids. The DNA for the CDR3 is TGCGCCAGCAGCCAGAACGGACTGGACAAAGAGACCCAGTACTTC. Residues: CASSQNGLDKETQYF.